One sample yielded the 19 T cell receptor beta chains listed below, sequenced in a study of persistence of HIV-infected CD4 T cells. Which antigens these TCRs recognize remains unknown. Sequencing used immunoSEQ version 4 in survey mode. Clones were read by immunoSEQ multiplex PCR, and TCRdb kept only the in-frame ones, dropping some. Among about 45,000 clones listed, roughly nine tenths were seen once. Anti-CD3/anti-CD28 beads served as a nonspecific positive control stimulus. Sorting selected CD4+ T cells upregulating both CD40 ligand and CD69. Sequencing was performed on CD4+ T cells sorted from PBMCs after 18-hour stimulation, taken from a patient who received antiretroviral therapy. These receptor sequences come from an adult man with HIV who was CMV-seropositive.

This chain connects TRBV5-4 to TRBJ1-5; 7 bases are shared with TRBD1. The CDR3 extends over 15 amino acids. CDR1 SGHNT and CDR2 YYREEE come from the germline V gene (reference sequence). V was clipped by 0 bases and J by 2 bases; unmatched bases: 2. The CDR3 sequence is CASSLGGTGNQPQHF. CDR3 DNA sequence: TGTGCCAGCAGCTTGGGAGGGACAGGCAATCAGCCCCAGCATTTT.

J is TRBJ1-6 and V is TRBV9; possible D gene TRBD1, 5 bases. In germline, CDR1 is SGDLS, CDR2 YYNGEE. CDR3 length: 16 residues. Trimming cost V 4 bases and J 4 bases, with 15 bases left between them. CDR3 coding DNA: TGTGCCAGCAGCTCACGGACTGGGACTTATAATTCACCCCTCCACTTT. Its protein product is CASSSRTGTYNSPLHF.

This chain joins TRBV5-4 and TRBJ1-2; D is undetermined. This CDR3 has 13 amino acids. Deletions cut 0 bases from V and 5 bases from J, with 8 bases between. The germline gives CDR1 SGHNT, CDR2 YYREEE (reference sequence). The CDR3 DNA reads TGTGCCAGCAGCTTGGGGGCCCTATATGGCTACACCTTC. This codes for CASSLGALYGYTF. The full variable domain, in which reference TRBV5-4 and TRBJ1-2 provide the parts outside the CDR3, is ETGVTQSPTHLIKTRGQQVTLRCSSQSGHNTVSWYQQALGQGPQFIFQYYREEENGRGNFPPRFSGLQFPNYSSELNVNALELDDSALYLCASSLGALYGYTFGSGTRLTVV.

The J gene is TRBJ2-3, the V gene TRBV7-3; 10 bases align to TRBD2. V gave up 4 bases and J gave up 1 base; unmatched junction bases: 5. Germline V lookup: CDR1 SGHTA, CDR2 FQGTGA. This CDR3 has 16 amino acids. CDR3 region: CASSSPSGGGTDTQYF. The CDR3 DNA reads as TGTGCCAGCAGCTCTCCTAGCGGGGGAGGCACAGATACGCAGTATTTT.

This chain uses TRBV6-5 with TRBJ1-6; possible D gene TRBD1, 5 bases. The CDR3 runs 14 residues. Germline-derived CDR1 and CDR2 are MNHEY and SVGAGI. The ends were cut back, 5 bases at V and 4 bases at J, with 9 bases in the middle. The CDR3 is CASSLTGYNSPLHF. Written as DNA, the CDR3 is TGTGCCAGCAGTCTCACAGGTTATAATTCACCCCTCCACTTT.

This clone turned up a few times. In DNA form, the CDR3 reads TGCGCCAGCAGCCCCCAGCAGGGAGGACTCTCTGGAAACACCATATATTTT. Translation gives CASSPQQGGLSGNTIYF. V is TRBV5-1 and J is TRBJ1-3, with D tentatively TRBD1 (5 bases). This CDR3 region has 17 residues. V lost 4 bases to trimming and J lost 0 bases, with 17 bases between them. Germline assignment: CDR1 SGHRS and CDR2 YFSETQ.

The chain links TRBV6-1 to TRBJ1-4, with D hard to call. Trimming cost V 2 bases and J 5 bases, with 9 bases left between them. This CDR3 has 14 residues. Germline CDR1 and CDR2: MNHNS and SASEGT. The CDR3 is CASSEMAVNEKLFF. CDR3 in DNA: TGTGCCAGCAGTGAAATGGCAGTAAATGAAAAACTGTTTTTT.

CDR3 region: CASKGQGRGSYEQYF. In DNA, the CDR3 is TGTGCCAGCAAGGGACAGGGAAGGGGCTCCTACGAGCAGTACTTC. V and J are TRBV28 and TRBJ2-7; 9 nucleotides line up with TRBD1. Trimming at V came to 7 bases and at J to 0 bases, leaving 7 bases not matched to a gene. Germline V lookup: CDR1 MDHEN, CDR2 SYDVKM. This CDR3 contains 15 residues. The full variable domain, with the rest looked up from reference TRBV28 and TRBJ2-7, is DVKVTQSSRYLVKRTGEKVFLECVQDMDHENMFWYRQDPGLGLRLIYFSYDVKMKEKGDIPEGYSVSREKKERFSLILESASTNQTSMYLCASKGQGRGSYEQYFGPGTRLTVT.

The V call is TRBV5-1, the J call TRBJ2-3; 10 nucleotides match TRBD1. The CDR3 loop spans 17 amino acids. From germline, CDR1 is SGHRS and CDR2 YFSETQ. V lost 4 bases and J lost 5; bases outside the gene matches: 13. CDR3 sequence (DNA): TGCGCCAGCAGCCGCGACCCGGGACAGGGGTTAAGAGATACGCAGTATTTT. Translation gives CASSRDPGQGLRDTQYF.

This clone has a handful of counts. This chain links TRBV2 with TRBJ1-1, with D possibly being TRBD1 (6 bases). The length of the CDR3 is 15 residues. Trimming pared 6 bases from V and 2 bases from J, leaving 16 bases between. The germline V gene encodes CDR1 SNHLY and CDR2 FYNNEI. The CDR3 here is CASSASRTANTEAFF. CDR3 nucleotide sequence: TGTGCCAGCAGCGCCTCCAGGACAGCCAACACTGAAGCTTTCTTT.

The chain uses TRBV7-9 and TRBJ2-3, with 9 bases that match TRBD2. The germline gives CDR1 SEHNR, CDR2 FQNEAQ (reference sequence). Trimming cost V 4 bases and J 5 bases; bases outside gene matches: 10. The CDR3 contains 16 residues. The CDR3 bases are TGTGCCAGCAGCTCCAGGTCAGCGGGGGGCCGAGATACGCAGTATTTT. Its protein is CASSSRSAGGRDTQYF. Based on the CDR3 plus reference TRBV7-9 and TRBJ2-3, the full variable domain is DTGVSQNPRHKITKRGQNVTFRCDPISEHNRLYWYRQTLGQGPEFLTYFQNEAQLEKSRLLSDRFSAERPKGSFSTLEIQRTEQGDSAMYLCASSSRSAGGRDTQYFGPGTRLTVL.

The CDR3 here is CASSPEQDTEAFF. CDR3 bases: TGTGCCAGCTCACCTGAACAGGACACTGAAGCTTTCTTT. V usage is TRBV18 and J usage is TRBJ1-1; D possibly corresponds to TRBD1 (5 bases). Germline CDR1 is KGHSH and CDR2 is LQKENI. CDR3 size: 13 residues. Trimming cost V 3 bases and J 3 bases, with 8 bases left between them. Together with reference TRBV18 and TRBJ1-1, the CDR3 gives the full variable domain: NAGVMQNPRHLVRRRGQEARLRCSPMKGHSHVYWYRQLPEEGLKFMVYLQKENIIDESGMPKERFSAEFPKEGPSILRIQQVVRGDSAAYFCASSPEQDTEAFFGQGTRLTVV.

The chain links TRBV6-5 to TRBJ1-1, with D perhaps TRBD1 (5 bases). The CDR3 has 14 amino acids. CDR1 and CDR2 from the germline V gene are MNHEY and SVGAGI. Trimming removed 3 bases at V and 4 bases at J, with 12 bases between. In DNA form, the CDR3 reads TGTGCCAGCAGTTATAACAGGAGGCTCACTGAAGCTTTCTTT. Residues: CASSYNRRLTEAFF.

The V call is TRBV29-1, the J call TRBJ1-2, with D possibly matching TRBD1 (5 bases). In germline, CDR1 is SQVTM, CDR2 ANQGSEA. The CDR3 runs to 10 residues. The V gene lost 3 bases and the J gene lost 8 bases, with 7 bases spanning the gap. The CDR3 DNA reads TGCAGCGTTGACAAGGGGGGCTACACCTTC. Translated, it gives CSVDKGGYTF.

This rearrangement joins TRBV7-2 to TRBJ2-2; 7 bases match TRBD1. The germline V gene encodes CDR1 SGHTA and CDR2 FQGNSA. The CDR3 is made up of 14 amino acids. The junction had 5 bases not matched to a gene; V was cut back by 6 bases and J by 4 bases. The CDR3 bases are TGTGCCAGCAGTCGTACAGGGGTCACCGGGGAGCTGTTTTTT. This encodes CASSRTGVTGELFF.

The rearrangement links TRBV15 to TRBJ2-3; TRBD1 matches at 9 bases. The CDR3 has 15 residues. V gave up 4 bases and J gave up 3 bases; unmatched junction bases: 5. Germline V gives CDR1 LNHNV, CDR2 YYDKDF (reference sequence). The CDR3 nucleotides are TGTGCCACCAGCATGGGACAGGGAAAAACAGATACGCAGTATTTT. Translating gives CATSMGQGKTDTQYF.

V gene TRBV6-5 combines with J gene TRBJ1-4; the D is unclear. This CDR3 has 16 amino acids. The germline CDR1 and CDR2 sequences are MNHEY and SVGAGI. The V gene lost 0 bases and the J gene lost 0 bases, with 8 bases spanning the gap. CDR3 DNA: TGTGCCAGCAGTTACTCTCCTGGGCCAACTAATGAAAAACTGTTTTTT. Translation gives CASSYSPGPTNEKLFF.

This clone was observed a single time. This chain uses TRBV7-6 with TRBJ2-7, with 9 nucleotides matching TRBD1. The J segment lost 0 bases and the V segment lost 6 bases, leaving 12 bases of the junction unmatched. The CDR3 is 17 residues long. Germline lookup yields CDR1 SGHVS and CDR2 FNYEAQ. CDR3 sequence: CASSRESGQGYSYEQYF. The CDR3 DNA reads as TGTGCCAGCAGTCGTGAATCGGGACAGGGATACTCCTACGAGCAGTACTTC.

The V gene is TRBV18, the J gene TRBJ2-3; tentatively, D is TRBD1 or TRBD2 (6 bases each). Germline V CDR1 and CDR2: KGHSH, LQKENI. The CDR3 sequence is 16 residues long. The V end was cut by 3 bases, the J end by 0 bases, with 13 bases between. The CDR3 DNA follows: TGTGCCAGCTCACCCAGTCGGGGGCCCAGCACAGATACGCAGTATTTT. Encoded protein: CASSPSRGPSTDTQYF.